One and the same sample provided the 32 T cell receptor beta chains below, sequenced in a study of PD-1 blockade in mismatch repair-deficient tumors. The assay was immunoSEQ multiplex PCR, and TCRdb's table has in-frame clones only and misses some. Among about 100,000 clones, 82% were seen once, and the ten largest hold roughly 6.3%. Sequencing used peripheral blood, obtained about eight months after starting pembrolizumab. The receptors derive from an adult with mismatch repair-deficient cancer.

The CDR3 region has the DNA TGTGCCAGCAGCCAAGAGACAGGGGGCGCTTATGGCTACACCTTC. Amino acids: CASSQETGGAYGYTF. The rearrangement uses TRBV16 and TRBJ1-2, with 10 bases matching TRBD1. Per germline, CDR1 KGHSY and CDR2 FQNENV. There are 15 residues in the CDR3. Trimming took 2 bases from V and 5 from J; bases not matched to a gene: 5.

V and J are TRBV28 and TRBJ1-5; 8 nucleotides align to TRBD1. From germline, CDR1 is MDHEN and CDR2 SYDVKM. The CDR3 has 15 residues. The V gene end was trimmed by 6 bases and the J gene end by 4 bases; junction bases not matched to a gene: 8. This CDR3 reads CASSAPGGLNQPQHF. CDR3 bases: TGTGCCAGCAGCGCCCCAGGGGGCCTTAATCAGCCCCAGCATTTT. The full variable domain, completed using reference TRBV28 and TRBJ1-5, is DVKVTQSSRYLVKRTGEKVFLECVQDMDHENMFWYRQDPGLGLRLIYFSYDVKMKEKGDIPEGYSVSREKKERFSLILESASTNQTSMYLCASSAPGGLNQPQHFGDGTRLSIL.

In its sample, this clone was seen a few times. V usage is TRBV6-1 and J usage is TRBJ1-5, with D possibly TRBD1 on 5 matching bases. The CDR3 is 16 residues long. V lost 2 bases to trimming and J lost 5 bases, with 16 bases between them. CDR1 MNHNS and CDR2 SASEGT come from the germline V gene. CDR3 nucleotide sequence: TGTGCCAGCAGTGAACGGCCAGGGTTGGTACATCAGCCCCAGCATTTT. The encoded protein is CASSERPGLVHQPQHF.

This clone was seen a single time. The gene calls are TRBV9 and TRBJ1-2; 9 bases are shared with TRBD1. CDR3 length: 14 residues. V gave up 4 bases and J gave up 7 bases; unmatched junction bases: 8. From germline, CDR1 is SGDLS and CDR2 YYNGEE. For the CDR3, the DNA is TGTGCCAGCAGCCCAGGGGACAGGGAGGGTGGCTACACCTTC. Residues: CASSPGDREGGYTF.

The V and J genes are TRBV7-9 and TRBJ2-7, with no clear D. CDR3 size: 14 residues. Germline V lookup: CDR1 SEHNR, CDR2 FQNEAQ (reference sequence). Trimming left V 4 bases short and J 5 bases short, with 15 bases between. CDR3 in DNA: TGTGCCAGCAGCTCCCCCGTCAGTGTGAACGAGCAGTACTTC. Translating it yields CASSSPVSVNEQYF.

The chain couples TRBV19 to TRBJ2-3; 16 bases are shared with TRBD2. After removal of 6 bases from V and 1 base from J, the junction contained 1 base not matched to a gene. This CDR3 region has 16 residues. Germline values: CDR1 LNHDA, CDR2 SQIVND (reference sequence). Written as DNA, the CDR3 is TGTGCCAGTAGGGGACTAGCGGGAGGGGGCACAGATACGCAGTATTTT. The encoded protein is CASRGLAGGGTDTQYF.

V gene TRBV30 combines with J gene TRBJ2-7; D possibly corresponds to TRBD1 (6 bases). The CDR3 spans 13 residues. Germline values: CDR1 GTSNPN, CDR2 SVGIG (reference sequence). V was trimmed by 4 bases and J by 2 bases, leaving 12 bases between them. CDR3: CAWKPDSTYEQYF. CDR3 coding DNA: TGTGCCTGGAAACCGGACAGTACCTACGAGCAGTACTTC.

The chain uses TRBV18 and TRBJ2-5; 8 bases align to TRBD1. J was trimmed by 5 bases and V by 2 bases; bases with no gene match: 1. Germline-derived CDR1 and CDR2 are KGHSH and LQKENI. CDR3 length: 13 amino acids. The CDR3 spells CASSPNRGETQYF. The CDR3 DNA follows: TGTGCCAGCTCACCAAACAGGGGGGAGACCCAGTACTTC. The whole variable domain, remainder taken from reference TRBV18 and TRBJ2-5, is NAGVMQNPRHLVRRRGQEARLRCSPMKGHSHVYWYRQLPEEGLKFMVYLQKENIIDESGMPKERFSAEFPKEGPSILRIQQVVRGDSAAYFCASSPNRGETQYFGPGTRLLVL.

This chain connects TRBV18 to TRBJ2-7; 8 bases are shared with TRBD2. The germline CDR1 and CDR2 sequences are KGHSH and LQKENI. The CDR3 is made up of 14 amino acids. Losses at the gene ends were 5 bases for V and 2 bases for J; bases not matched to a gene: 5. CDR3 DNA: TGTGCCAGCTCATCGACTAGCGATGCCTACGAGCAGTACTTC. Residues: CASSSTSDAYEQYF.

As DNA, the CDR3 is TGTGCCAGCAGTGATTATGGAGAGACCCAGTACTTC. Translating gives CASSDYGETQYF. The V and J genes are TRBV27 and TRBJ2-5; D call uncertain. The V and J ends lost 5 bases and 4 bases respectively, with 8 bases between them. The CDR3 contains 12 residues. Germline CDR1 is MNHEY and CDR2 is SMNVEV (reference sequence).

V is TRBV5-1 and J is TRBJ2-1, with 8 bases identical to TRBD1. The germline V gene has CDR1 SGHRS and CDR2 YFSETQ. Losses at the gene ends were 4 bases for V and 6 bases for J; bases not matched to a gene: 6. CDR3 length: 14 amino acids. The CDR3 DNA reads as TGCGCCAGCAGCCCGGGACAGGTGTTCAATGAGCAGTTCTTC. Its protein is CASSPGQVFNEQFF. The full variable domain, its missing parts supplied by reference TRBV5-1 and TRBJ2-1, is KAGVTQTPRYLIKTRGQQVTLSCSPISGHRSVSWYQQTPGQGLQFLFEYFSETQRNKGNFPGRFSGRQFSNSRSEMNVSTLELGDSALYLCASSPGQVFNEQFFGPGTRLTVL.

The J gene is TRBJ1-2, the V gene TRBV6-6; 11 nucleotides agree with TRBD1. The V gene end was trimmed by 10 bases and the J gene end by 8 bases; junction bases not matched to a gene: 9. This CDR3 spans 13 amino acids. Looked up from germline, CDR1 is MNHNY and CDR2 is SVGAGI (reference sequence). The CDR3 reads CAIPGQGVGGYTF. DNA of the CDR3: TGTGCCATCCCGGGACAGGGGGTGGGCGGCTACACCTTC.

The chain uses TRBV14 and TRBJ1-1; perhaps TRBD1 as D (6 bases). V shed 3 bases and J shed 3 bases, with 11 bases lying between them. Per germline, CDR1 SGHDN and CDR2 FVKESK. This CDR3 is 14 amino acids long. CDR3 in amino acids: CASSQQGRYTEAFF. The CDR3 nucleotides read TGTGCCAGCAGCCAGCAGGGGAGGTACACTGAAGCTTTCTTT.

The chain combines TRBV30 with TRBJ2-3; D might be TRBD2 (5 bases). Germline CDR1 GTSNPN, CDR2 SVGIG (reference sequence). Trimming shortened V by 5 bases and J by 4 bases, and 13 bases separated the two germline ends. This CDR3 is 13 amino acids long. The CDR3 here is CAWGVGGPDTQYF. The CDR3, as DNA: TGTGCCTGGGGAGTTGGAGGCCCAGATACGCAGTATTTT.

This clone was seen more than once but under ten times. V is TRBV29-1 and J is TRBJ2-2; D is unclear. V lost 3 bases and J 1 base, leaving 9 bases between the germline ends. CDR1 and CDR2 from the germline V gene are SQVTM and ANQGSEA. The CDR3 has 14 amino acids. The DNA of the CDR3 is TGCAGCGTTGAGAATGGGTTGAACACCGGGGAGCTGTTTTTT. Translating it yields CSVENGLNTGELFF.

The chain combines TRBV19 with TRBJ2-7; 12 nucleotides match TRBD2. J lost 6 bases, V lost 6 bases, and 9 bases had no gene match. Germline values: CDR1 LNHDA, CDR2 SQIVND (reference sequence). The CDR3 totals 15 residues. The CDR3 nucleotides read TGTGCCAGTAGCCTACAACTAGCGGGAGGACCCGAGCAGTACTTC. Its protein is CASSLQLAGGPEQYF.

The chain carries TRBV5-1 and TRBJ2-6; D possibly uses TRBD1 or TRBD2 (6 bases each). Germline assignment: CDR1 SGHRS and CDR2 YFSETQ. V was cut by 2 bases and J by 3 bases, with 12 bases left in between. CDR3 length equals 16 residues. The CDR3 sequence: CASSFRGRGGANVLTF. The CDR3 bases are TGCGCCAGCAGCTTCCGGGGGCGAGGTGGGGCCAACGTCCTGACTTTC.

This chain uses TRBV5-1 with TRBJ2-7; D might be TRBD2 (6 bases). Germline-derived CDR1 and CDR2 are SGHRS and YFSETQ. V lost 1 base and J 2 bases, leaving 10 bases between the germline ends. The CDR3 length is 14 residues. CDR3 loop: CASSLIGGAYEQYF. In DNA, the CDR3 is TGCGCCAGCAGCTTGATCGGAGGGGCCTACGAGCAGTACTTC.

This clone was counted between two and nine times. The chain employs TRBV27 and TRBJ1-5; D not certain. The CDR3 totals 14 residues. Trimming took off 4 bases at V and 3 bases at J, with 10 bases between the two ends. Looked up from germline, CDR1 is MNHEY and CDR2 is SMNVEV (reference sequence). CDR3 DNA sequence: TGTGCCAGCAGTTGGTCAGGCCCCAATCAGCCCCAGCATTTT. Encoded protein: CASSWSGPNQPQHF.

This chain uses TRBV4-1 with TRBJ2-7, with TRBD2 identical over 10 bases. The CDR3 sequence is 16 residues long. Germline V gene sequence: CDR1 MGHRA, CDR2 YSYEKL. V gave up 0 bases and J gave up 4 bases; unmatched junction bases: 6. In DNA form, the CDR3 reads TGCGCCAGCAGCCAAGAGTCGCTAGCGGGAGAGTACGAGCAGTACTTC. It yields the protein CASSQESLAGEYEQYF.

The chain joins TRBV6-6 to TRBJ2-2, with 7 bases aligning to TRBD2. J gave up 6 bases and V 10 bases, and 11 bases lay outside the gene matches. CDR3 length equals 14 residues. Germline V lookup: CDR1 MNHNY, CDR2 SVGAGI (reference sequence). This CDR3 reads CATFGLVGPGELFF. The CDR3 DNA sequence: TGTGCCACCTTCGGACTAGTAGGCCCCGGGGAGCTGTTTTTT.

V gene TRBV10-3 combines with J gene TRBJ2-1, with a possible D match to TRBD2 (6 bases). This CDR3 spans 14 amino acids. The germline CDR1 and CDR2 sequences are ENHRY and SYGVKD. The germline V and J ends were trimmed by 10 bases and 7 bases, with 20 bases remaining between them. CDR3 loop: CATNGGLHRNEQFF. The CDR3 nucleotides are TGTGCCACCAACGGGGGACTCCATCGGAATGAGCAGTTCTTC.

The V and J genes are TRBV9 and TRBJ2-3, with D possibly being TRBD1 or TRBD2 (6 bases each). The CDR3 is 14 residues long. V was cut by 4 bases and J by 6 bases, with 15 bases left in between. Germline V lookup: CDR1 SGDLS, CDR2 YYNGEE. The chain's CDR3 is CASSPNTGRDTQYF. The CDR3 region has the DNA TGTGCCAGCAGCCCAAACACAGGGAGGGATACGCAGTATTTT.

The table lists this clone with a count of one. The rearrangement links TRBV7-6 to TRBJ2-3; D remains unclear. The germline CDR1 and CDR2 sequences are SGHVS and FNYEAQ. Trimming stripped 4 bases from V and 7 bases from J, with 9 bases between. This CDR3 comprises 12 residues. The CDR3 protein is CASSSGLNTQYF. The CDR3 nucleotides are TGTGCCAGCAGCTCAGGCTTGAATACGCAGTATTTT.

The chain combines TRBV11-2 with TRBJ2-1, with 10 bases aligning to TRBD2. Trimming cost V 1 base and J 9 bases; bases outside gene matches: 3. Germline-derived CDR1 and CDR2 are SGHAT and FQNNGV. CDR3 length: 14 residues. This chain's CDR3 is CASSLARLAGEQFF. CDR3 DNA sequence: TGTGCCAGCAGCTTAGCCCGACTAGCGGGTGAGCAGTTCTTC.

The chain has TRBV5-4 and TRBJ2-7; D not certain. Germline CDR1 and CDR2: SGHNT and YYREEE (reference sequence). The CDR3 has 12 residues. V was shortened by 4 bases and J by 3 bases, with 8 bases between the two germline ends. In DNA, the CDR3 is TGTGCCAGCAGCGACGACCTCTACGAGCAGTACTTC. It encodes CASSDDLYEQYF.

V usage is TRBV28 and J usage is TRBJ1-1; 7 nucleotides align to TRBD1. V lost 4 bases, J lost 7 bases, and 3 bases stayed unmatched. The CDR3 loop spans 12 amino acids. Germline assignment: CDR1 MDHEN and CDR2 SYDVKM. CDR3 in amino acids: CASSWGQLEAFF. The CDR3 bases are TGTGCCAGCAGTTGGGGACAGCTTGAAGCTTTCTTT. Based on the CDR3 plus reference TRBV28 and TRBJ1-1, the full variable domain is DVKVTQSSRYLVKRTGEKVFLECVQDMDHENMFWYRQDPGLGLRLIYFSYDVKMKEKGDIPEGYSVSREKKERFSLILESASTNQTSMYLCASSWGQLEAFFGQGTRLTVV.

The rearrangement joins TRBV6-6 to TRBJ2-7, with 9 bases that match TRBD1. Germline lookup yields CDR1 MNHNY and CDR2 SVGAGI (reference sequence). CDR3 length: 14 amino acids. Unmatched junction bases numbered 7, after V lost 5 bases and J lost 5 bases. The CDR3 loop reads CASSLRTGVDEQYF. DNA of the CDR3: TGTGCCAGCAGTCTAAGGACAGGGGTTGACGAGCAGTACTTC.

The chain uses TRBV11-2 and TRBJ2-4; possible D gene TRBD1, 6 bases. CDR3 size: 14 residues. Looked up from germline, CDR1 is SGHAT and CDR2 is FQNNGV. V shed 5 bases and J shed 5 bases, with 13 bases lying between them. As DNA, the CDR3 is TGTGCCAGCAGCCAGGGACACTCGGAAAACATTCAGTACTTC. Translating it yields CASSQGHSENIQYF.

The chain links TRBV15 to TRBJ2-6; TRBD1 or TRBD2 may be the D gene (5 bases each). CDR3 length equals 19 residues. The V and J ends lost 0 bases and 0 bases respectively, with 15 bases between them. The germline CDR1 and CDR2 sequences are LNHNV and YYDKDF (reference sequence). Here the CDR3 reads CATSRDHGVGDSGANVLTF. CDR3 bases: TGTGCCACCAGCAGAGATCATGGGGTGGGGGACTCTGGGGCCAACGTCCTGACTTTC. Variable domain in full (rest from reference TRBV15 and TRBJ2-6): DAMVIQNPRYQVTQFGKPVTLSCSQTLNHNVMYWYQQKSSQAPKLLFHYYDKDFNNEADTPDNFQSRRPNTSFCFLDIRSPGLGDTAMYLCATSRDHGVGDSGANVLTFGAGSRLTVL.

The gene calls are TRBV4-1 and TRBJ2-1; no reliable D call. The CDR3 runs 17 residues. CDR1 and CDR2 from the germline V gene are MGHRA and YSYEKL. V was trimmed by 0 bases and J by 0 bases, leaving 12 bases between them. CDR3 in amino acids: CASSQDRRSSSYNEQFF. CDR3 DNA sequence: TGCGCCAGCAGCCAAGATAGAAGAAGTAGCTCCTACAATGAGCAGTTCTTC.

V and J are TRBV6-1 and TRBJ1-5, with 7 bases fitting TRBD1. With 6 bases clipped from V and 6 bases from J, the junction kept 2 bases outside the gene matches. This CDR3 is 12 amino acids long. Germline V gene data show CDR1 as MNHNS and CDR2 as SASEGT. The DNA of the CDR3 is TGTGCCAGCAGCCGGGACAGTCAGCCCCAGCATTTT. This translates into CASSRDSQPQHF.